A selection of T cell receptor beta chains follows, all from one sample in a study of T-cell memory formation after mild COVID-19. TCRdb called the 5' RACE reads again in MiXCR, with one record for every CDR3 protein. Among roughly 170,000 distinct CDR3 sequences listed, 15% to 20% were seen once. The specimen was PBMCs or a T cell subset sorted from them (not recorded which). These receptor sequences come from a man between 18 and 35 years old who had mild COVID-19 (a few samples of this study predate the infection). Cell type and time point are not known. The CDR3 runs from the conserved cysteine through the conserved F or W. Where a row states a size, it is once, few, many or the class of an expanded clone; other rows omit it.

V	size	J	CDR3
TRBV2	NA	TRBJ1-5	CASSTGQGQPQHF
TRBV7-2	many	TRBJ1-5	CASSPRSIGRGPQHF
TRBV10-3	NA	TRBJ2-1	CAIRTRTGEGEQFF
TRBV9	many	TRBJ1-4	CASSVGQGHEKLFF
TRBV18	few	TRBJ2-3	CASSPQGQYFDTQYF
TRBV9	NA	TRBJ2-4	CASSADKPRTGPAAKNIQYF
TRBV11-1	few	TRBJ2-7	CASSLHQKTYEQYF
TRBV25-1	NA	TRBJ2-5	CASSEWGQSQETQYF
TRBV15	NA	TRBJ2-1	CATSRGSGDTNEQFF
TRBV6-2/TRBV6-3	few	TRBJ2-7	CASSEVNLYEQYF
TRBV20-1	few	TRBJ1-5	CSARKPGQGNQPQHF
TRBV5-4	NA	TRBJ2-5	CASSLAGMGGKTQYF
TRBV4-3	many	TRBJ2-7	CASSQDGRGREQYF
TRBV9	few	TRBJ2-3	CASSIRDRGPSTDTQYF
TRBV3-1	many	TRBJ2-3	CASSRVVASTDTQYF
TRBV19	few	TRBJ1-1	CASIQGSHTEAFF
TRBV27	NA	TRBJ1-1	CASTPAGGRGTEAFF
TRBV6-1	NA	TRBJ2-4	CASSGGQGAWKGKNIQYF
TRBV2	NA	TRBJ1-5	CASRVEGNQPQHF
TRBV7-2	many	TRBJ2-7	CASSFLYEQYF
TRBV6-2/TRBV6-3	NA	TRBJ1-2	CASRPGGDYGYTF
TRBV12-3/TRBV12-4	NA	TRBJ1-1	CASRLNSPSEAFF